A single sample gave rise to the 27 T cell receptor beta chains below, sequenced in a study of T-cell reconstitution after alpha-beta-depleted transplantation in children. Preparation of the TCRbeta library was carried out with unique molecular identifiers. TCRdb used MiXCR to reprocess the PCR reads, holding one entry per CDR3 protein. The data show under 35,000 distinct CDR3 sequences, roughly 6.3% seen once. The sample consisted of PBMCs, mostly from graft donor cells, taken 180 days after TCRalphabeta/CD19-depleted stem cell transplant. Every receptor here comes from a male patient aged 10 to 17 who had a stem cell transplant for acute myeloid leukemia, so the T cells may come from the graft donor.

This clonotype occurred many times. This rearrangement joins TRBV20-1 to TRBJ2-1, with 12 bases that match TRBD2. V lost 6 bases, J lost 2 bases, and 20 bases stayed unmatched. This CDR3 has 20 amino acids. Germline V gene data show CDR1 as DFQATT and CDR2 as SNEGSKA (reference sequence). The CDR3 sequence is CSAASGLAGPSLVPYNEQFF. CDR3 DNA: TGCAGTGCCGCGTCGGGACTAGCGGGCCCCTCTCTCGTCCCCTACAATGAGCAGTTCTTC.

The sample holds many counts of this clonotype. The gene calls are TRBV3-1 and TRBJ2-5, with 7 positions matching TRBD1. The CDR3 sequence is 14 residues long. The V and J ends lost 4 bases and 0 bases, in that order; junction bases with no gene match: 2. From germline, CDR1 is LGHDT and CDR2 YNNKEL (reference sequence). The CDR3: CASSRQGHQETQYF. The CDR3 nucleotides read TGTGCCAGCAGCCGACAGGGCCACCAAGAGACCCAGTACTTC.

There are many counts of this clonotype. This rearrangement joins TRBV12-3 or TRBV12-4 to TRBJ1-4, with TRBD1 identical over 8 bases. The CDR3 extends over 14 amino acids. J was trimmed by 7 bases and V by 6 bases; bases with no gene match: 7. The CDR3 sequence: CASRPGTGPEKLFF. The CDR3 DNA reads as TGTGCCAGCAGGCCCGGGACAGGACCTGAAAAACTGTTTTTT.

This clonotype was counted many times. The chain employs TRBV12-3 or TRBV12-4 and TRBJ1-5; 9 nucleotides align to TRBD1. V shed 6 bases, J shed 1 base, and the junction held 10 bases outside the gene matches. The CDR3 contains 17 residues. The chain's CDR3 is CASSTGTGSQSNQPQHF. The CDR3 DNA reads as TGTGCCAGCAGCACGGGGACAGGGTCGCAGAGCAATCAGCCCCAGCATTTT.

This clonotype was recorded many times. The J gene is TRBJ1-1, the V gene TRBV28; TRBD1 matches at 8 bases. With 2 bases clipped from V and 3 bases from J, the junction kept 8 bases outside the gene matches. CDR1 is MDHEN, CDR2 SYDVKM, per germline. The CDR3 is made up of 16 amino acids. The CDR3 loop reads CASSLARGPGYTEAFF. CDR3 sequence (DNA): TGTGCCAGCAGTTTAGCCAGGGGGCCTGGTTACACTGAAGCTTTCTTT.

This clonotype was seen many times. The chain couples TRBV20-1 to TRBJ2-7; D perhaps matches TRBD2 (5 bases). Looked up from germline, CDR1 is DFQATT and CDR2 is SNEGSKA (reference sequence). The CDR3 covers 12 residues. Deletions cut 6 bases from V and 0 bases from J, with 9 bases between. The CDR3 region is CSANLASYEQYF. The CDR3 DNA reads TGCAGTGCAAATCTAGCCTCCTACGAGCAGTACTTC.

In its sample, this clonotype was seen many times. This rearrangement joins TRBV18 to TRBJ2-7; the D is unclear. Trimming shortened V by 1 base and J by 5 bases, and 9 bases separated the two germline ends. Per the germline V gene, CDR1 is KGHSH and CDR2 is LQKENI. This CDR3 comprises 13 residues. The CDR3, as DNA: TGTGCCAGCTCACCACGACAATTCGACGAGCAGTACTTC. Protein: CASSPRQFDEQYF.

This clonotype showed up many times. CDR3 region: CASSQERGRNSPLHF. The CDR3, as DNA: TGTGCCAGCAGCCAAGAGCGGGGGCGGAATTCACCCCTCCACTTT. V usage is TRBV3-1 and J usage is TRBJ1-6; D possibly corresponds to TRBD1 (6 bases). This CDR3 is 15 amino acids long. The V gene lost 0 bases and the J gene lost 7 bases, with 10 bases spanning the gap. Per the germline V gene, CDR1 is LGHDT and CDR2 is YNNKEL (reference sequence).

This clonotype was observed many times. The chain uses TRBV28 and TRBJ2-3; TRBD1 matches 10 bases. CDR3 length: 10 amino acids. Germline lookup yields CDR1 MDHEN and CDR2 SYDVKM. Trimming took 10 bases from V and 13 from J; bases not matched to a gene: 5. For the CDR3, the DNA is TGTGCCACCCCCGGGACAGGGGAGTATTTT. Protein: CATPGTGEYF.

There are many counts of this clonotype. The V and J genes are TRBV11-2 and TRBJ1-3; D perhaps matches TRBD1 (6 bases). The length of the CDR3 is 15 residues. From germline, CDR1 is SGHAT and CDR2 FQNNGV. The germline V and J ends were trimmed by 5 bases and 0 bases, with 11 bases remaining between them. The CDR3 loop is CASSAQGSSGNTIYF. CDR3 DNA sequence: TGTGCCAGCAGCGCCCAGGGGAGCTCTGGAAACACCATATATTTT.

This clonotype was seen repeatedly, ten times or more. The chain's CDR3 is CASSGGIGNRNSPLHF. CDR3 nucleotides: TGTGCCAGCAGCGGGGGCATCGGGAATCGTAATTCACCCCTCCACTTT. This sequence joins TRBV14 and TRBJ1-6, with a weak D call TRBD1 (6 bases). Germline V gene sequence: CDR1 SGHDN, CDR2 FVKESK. CDR3 size: 16 residues. Deletions cut 5 bases from V and 6 bases from J, with 17 bases between.

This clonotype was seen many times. CDR3 sequence: CASSQVSSTDTQYF. Written as DNA, the CDR3 is TGTGCCAGCAGCCAAGTCAGTAGCACAGATACGCAGTATTTT. This chain joins TRBV3-1 and TRBJ2-3; D remains unclear. The CDR3 length is 14 residues. V lost 1 base and J lost 0, with 5 bases in between. In germline, CDR1 is LGHDT, CDR2 YNNKEL (reference sequence).

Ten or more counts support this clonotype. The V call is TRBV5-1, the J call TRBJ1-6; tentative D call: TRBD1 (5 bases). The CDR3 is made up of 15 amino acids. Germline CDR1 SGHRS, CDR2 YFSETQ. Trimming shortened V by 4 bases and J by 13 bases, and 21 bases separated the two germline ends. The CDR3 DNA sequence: TGCGCCAGCAGCCCACAGGCCGGGTCGGGGTCGCCCCTCCACTTT. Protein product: CASSPQAGSGSPLHF.

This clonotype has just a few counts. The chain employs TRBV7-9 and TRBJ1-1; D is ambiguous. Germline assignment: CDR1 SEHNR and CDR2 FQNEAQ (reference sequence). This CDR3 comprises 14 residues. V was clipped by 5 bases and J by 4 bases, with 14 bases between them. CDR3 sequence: CASSLSFSATEAFF. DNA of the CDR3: TGTGCCAGCAGCCTTAGTTTTTCGGCCACTGAAGCTTTCTTT. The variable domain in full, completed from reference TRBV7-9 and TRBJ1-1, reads DTGVSQNPRHKITKRGQNVTFRCDPISEHNRLYWYRQTLGQGPEFLTYFQNEAQLEKSRLLSDRFSAERPKGSFSTLEIQRTEQGDSAMYLCASSLSFSATEAFFGQGTRLTVV.

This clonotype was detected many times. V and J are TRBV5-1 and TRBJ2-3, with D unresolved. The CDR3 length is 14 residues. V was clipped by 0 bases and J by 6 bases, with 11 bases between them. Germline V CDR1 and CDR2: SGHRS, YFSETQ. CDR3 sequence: CASSLVPGVDTQYF. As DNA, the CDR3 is TGCGCCAGCAGCTTGGTACCAGGAGTGGATACGCAGTATTTT.

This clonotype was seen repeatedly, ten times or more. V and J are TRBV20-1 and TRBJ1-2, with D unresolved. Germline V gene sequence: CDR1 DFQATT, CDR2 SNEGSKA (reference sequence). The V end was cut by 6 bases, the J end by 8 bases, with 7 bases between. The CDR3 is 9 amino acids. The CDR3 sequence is CSAGLGYTF. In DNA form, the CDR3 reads TGCAGTGCGGGTTTGGGCTACACCTTC.

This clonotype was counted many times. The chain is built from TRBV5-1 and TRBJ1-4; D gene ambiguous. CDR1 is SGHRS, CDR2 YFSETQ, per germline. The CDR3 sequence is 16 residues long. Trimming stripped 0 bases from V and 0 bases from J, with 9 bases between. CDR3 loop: CASSLGAGSTNEKLFF. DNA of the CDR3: TGCGCCAGCAGCTTGGGGGCGGGTTCAACTAATGAAAAACTGTTTTTT.

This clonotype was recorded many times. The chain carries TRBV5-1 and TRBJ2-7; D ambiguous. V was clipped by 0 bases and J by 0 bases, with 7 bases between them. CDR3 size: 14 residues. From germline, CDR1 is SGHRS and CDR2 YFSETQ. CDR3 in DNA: TGCGCCAGCAGCTTGGGCGGAAACTCCTACGAGCAGTACTTC. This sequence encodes CASSLGGNSYEQYF.

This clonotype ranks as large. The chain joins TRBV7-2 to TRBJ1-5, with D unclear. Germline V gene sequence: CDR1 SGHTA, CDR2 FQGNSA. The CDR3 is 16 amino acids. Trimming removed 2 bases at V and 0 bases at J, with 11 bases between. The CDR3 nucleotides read TGTGCCAGCAGCTTATATTTAGCAGTTAGCAATCAGCCCCAGCATTTT. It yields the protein CASSLYLAVSNQPQHF.

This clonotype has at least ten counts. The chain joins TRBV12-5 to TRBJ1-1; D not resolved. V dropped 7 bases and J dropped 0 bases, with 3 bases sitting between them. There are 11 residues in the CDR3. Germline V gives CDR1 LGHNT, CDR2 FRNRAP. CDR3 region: CASALNTEAFF. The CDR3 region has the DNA TGTGCTAGTGCCCTGAACACTGAAGCTTTCTTT.

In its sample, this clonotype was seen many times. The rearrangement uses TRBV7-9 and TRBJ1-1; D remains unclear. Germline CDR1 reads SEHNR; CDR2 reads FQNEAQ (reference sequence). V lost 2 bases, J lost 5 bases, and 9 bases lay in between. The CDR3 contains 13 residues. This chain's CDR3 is CASSLNLPTEAFF. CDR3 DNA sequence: TGTGCCAGCAGCTTAAACTTACCTACTGAAGCTTTCTTT.

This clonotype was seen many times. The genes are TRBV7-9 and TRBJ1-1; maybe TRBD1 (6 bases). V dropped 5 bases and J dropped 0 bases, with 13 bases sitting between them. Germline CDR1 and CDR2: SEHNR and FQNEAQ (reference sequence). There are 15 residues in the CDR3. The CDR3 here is CASSPPGTLNTEAFF. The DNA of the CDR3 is TGTGCCAGCAGCCCCCCCGGGACATTGAACACTGAAGCTTTCTTT.

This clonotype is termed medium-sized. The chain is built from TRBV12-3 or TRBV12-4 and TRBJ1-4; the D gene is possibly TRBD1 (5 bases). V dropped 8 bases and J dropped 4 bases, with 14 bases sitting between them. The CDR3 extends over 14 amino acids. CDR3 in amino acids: CASPGAGGNEKLFF. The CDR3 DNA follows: TGTGCCAGCCCCGGGGCAGGCGGTAATGAAAAACTGTTTTTT.

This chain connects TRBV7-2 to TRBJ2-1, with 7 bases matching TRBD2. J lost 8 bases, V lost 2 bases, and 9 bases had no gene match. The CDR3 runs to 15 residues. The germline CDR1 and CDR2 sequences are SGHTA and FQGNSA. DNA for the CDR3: TGTGCCAGCAGCTTAAGCATAGGTCGGGGGGATGAGCAGTTCTTC. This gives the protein CASSLSIGRGDEQFF.

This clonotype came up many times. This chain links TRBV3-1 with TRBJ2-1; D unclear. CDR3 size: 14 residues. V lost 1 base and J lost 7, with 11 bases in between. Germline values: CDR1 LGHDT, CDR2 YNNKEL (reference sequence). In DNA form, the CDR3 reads TGTGCCAGCAGCCAAGGTTTCAAGGGAAATGAGCAGTTCTTC. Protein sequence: CASSQGFKGNEQFF.

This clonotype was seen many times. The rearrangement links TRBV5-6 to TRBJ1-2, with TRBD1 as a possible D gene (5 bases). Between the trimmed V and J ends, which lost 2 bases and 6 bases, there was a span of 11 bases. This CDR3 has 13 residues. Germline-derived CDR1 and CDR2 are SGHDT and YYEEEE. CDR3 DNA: TGTGCCAGCAGCTTAGGAGGGACCCATGGCTACACCTTC. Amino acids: CASSLGGTHGYTF.

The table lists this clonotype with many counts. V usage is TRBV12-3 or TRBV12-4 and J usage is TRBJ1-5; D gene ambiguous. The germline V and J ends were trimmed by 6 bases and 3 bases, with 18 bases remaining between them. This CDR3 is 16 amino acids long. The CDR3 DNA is TGTGCCAGCAGCCGCAAGCTGACATTCCCCAATCAGCCCCAGCATTTT. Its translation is CASSRKLTFPNQPQHF.